The 17 T cell receptor beta chains reported below all come from one sample, sequenced in a study of cytomegalovirus exposure and HLA in healthy donors. It was with 60 Vbeta and 13 Jbeta primers that the PCR ran. Only in-frame clones appear in the TCRdb table, and some are missing; sequencing was by immunoSEQ multiplex PCR. The sample has around 130,000 clones, around 70% seen once; the top ten hold about 2.4%. Source material: PBMCs. The receptor source for this set is a woman aged 55-75 years in good health and CMV-seropositive.

The chain joins TRBV23-1 to TRBJ1-6; a possible D gene is TRBD1 (6 bases). TRBV23-1 is marked as an open reading frame, function uncertain. There are 19 residues in the CDR3. Trimming took 2 bases from V and 1 from J, leaving 18 bases between them. CDR3 nucleotide sequence: TGCGCCAGCAGTCAAGCCATACAGGGAGGGAGGTCCTATAATTCACCCCTCCACTTT. Its translation is CASSQAIQGGRSYNSPLHF.

The rearrangement joins TRBV6-1 to TRBJ1-2; D gene unclear. The CDR3 loop spans 16 amino acids. Trimming removed 3 bases from V and 1 base from J, with 15 bases in between. Germline V gene lookup returns CDR1 MNHNS and CDR2 SASEGT. The CDR3 DNA is TGTGCCAGCAGTGAGCTTGTTGCCACTCATAACTATGGCTACACCTTC. It is translated as CASSELVATHNYGYTF.

The chain combines TRBV14 with TRBJ1-6; D unclear. Trimming cost V 4 bases and J 10 bases, with 17 bases left between them. CDR3 length equals 15 residues. Germline V gives CDR1 SGHDN, CDR2 FVKESK. In DNA form, the CDR3 reads TGTGCCAGCAGCCTCGACAAGGTCCTTGGCTCACCCCTCCACTTT. Translation gives CASSLDKVLGSPLHF.

The chain couples TRBV4-2 to TRBJ1-5, with TRBD1 identical over 9 bases. Looked up from germline, CDR1 is LGHNA and CDR2 is YNFKEQ. The CDR3 contains 16 residues. Unmatched junction bases numbered 8, after V lost 3 bases and J lost 5 bases. CDR3 DNA: TGTGCCAGCAGCCAGGGGCTGGGACAGGGACATCAGCCCCAGCATTTT. Protein product: CASSQGLGQGHQPQHF.

The rearrangement uses TRBV19 and TRBJ1-1; 8 bases map to TRBD1. This CDR3 region has 15 residues. J lost 0 bases, V lost 3 bases, and 3 bases had no gene match. Germline V lookup: CDR1 LNHDA, CDR2 SQIVND (reference sequence). This CDR3 is CASSIGTGMNTEAFF. CDR3 DNA: TGTGCCAGTAGTATCGGGACAGGCATGAACACTGAAGCTTTCTTT. The full variable domain, in which reference TRBV19 and TRBJ1-1 provide the parts outside the CDR3, is DGGITQSPKYLFRKEGQNVTLSCEQNLNHDAMYWYRQDPGQGLRLIYYSQIVNDFQKGDIAEGYSVSREKKESFPLTVTSAQKNPTAFYLCASSIGTGMNTEAFFGQGTRLTVV.

This clone was seen once. The chain is built from TRBV9 and TRBJ2-2; the match to TRBD2 covers 8 bases. Germline CDR1 is SGDLS and CDR2 is YYNGEE. Losses at the gene ends were 1 base for V and 6 bases for J; bases not matched to a gene: 8. The length of the CDR3 is 16 residues. The CDR3 loop is CASSVTGGVGAGELFF. The CDR3 DNA reads TGTGCCAGCAGCGTAACCGGGGGGGTAGGGGCCGGGGAGCTGTTTTTT.

The chain has TRBV6-5 and TRBJ2-7; maybe TRBD1 (6 bases). Germline V gives CDR1 MNHEY, CDR2 SVGAGI. This CDR3 has 15 residues. The V end was cut by 0 bases, the J end by 3 bases, with 12 bases between. The DNA of the CDR3 is TGTGCCAGCAGTTACTCTGGGACACTAGACTACGAGCAGTACTTC. As protein: CASSYSGTLDYEQYF.

This clone has a single count. The chain combines TRBV18 with TRBJ1-3; TRBD1 matches at 9 bases. Trimming removed 8 bases from V and 4 bases from J; junction bases left unmatched: 6. CDR1 KGHSH and CDR2 LQKENI come from the germline V gene. The CDR3 runs 14 residues. CDR3 bases: TGTGCCAGCGCGGCGGGACAGGGAGGAAACACCATATATTTT. Protein product: CASAAGQGGNTIYF.

The chain carries TRBV12-5 and TRBJ2-7; 9 bases line up with TRBD1. The CDR3 extends over 16 amino acids. CDR1 and CDR2 (germline): LGHNT, FRNRAP. The junction had 12 bases not matched to a gene; V was cut back by 2 bases and J by 7 bases. CDR3 sequence (DNA): TGTGCTAGTGGTTTGCCATCCGAAGACAGGGGGTGTGAGCAGTACTTC. Protein: CASGLPSEDRGCEQYF.

This chain connects TRBV11-2 to TRBJ2-2, with D possibly being TRBD1 (5 bases). Trimming left V 1 base short and J 0 bases short, with 18 bases between. Germline values: CDR1 SGHAT, CDR2 FQNNGV. There are 19 residues in the CDR3. CDR3 nucleotides: TGTGCCAGCAGCTTAGGTCCAGGGTGGCGTCAGACGAACACCGGGGAGCTGTTTTTT. The encoded protein is CASSLGPGWRQTNTGELFF.

Worth noting for this clone: A junction boundary mismatches the germline segment, possibly from a read error. The rearrangement uses TRBV6-1 and TRBJ1-2; D unclear. CDR3 length: 11 residues. Germline V gene sequence: CDR1 MNHNS, CDR2 SASEGT. This chain's CDR3 is CASSENGRTYF. DNA for the CDR3: TGTGCCAGCAGTGAAAACGGGCGGACTTATTTC.

This sequence joins TRBV9 and TRBJ2-5; 12 nucleotides align to TRBD2. V dropped 3 bases and J dropped 1; count of bases not matched to a gene: 7. Looked up from germline, CDR1 is SGDLS and CDR2 is YYNGEE. This CDR3 has 17 amino acids. CDR3 residues: CASSGQLAGGTQETQYF. CDR3 coding DNA: TGTGCCAGCAGCGGCCAGCTAGCGGGGGGGACCCAAGAGACCCAGTACTTC.

This sequence joins TRBV5-1 and TRBJ2-2; D is perhaps TRBD2 (6 bases). This CDR3 is built from 16 residues. V was pared by 3 bases and J by 5 bases, with 17 bases between. CDR1 is SGHRS and CDR2 is YFSETQ in the germline V gene. Written as DNA, the CDR3 is TGCGCCAGCAGCTCCGCGGGGCCTTCCGGGACCGGGGAGCTGTTTTTT. It is translated as CASSSAGPSGTGELFF.

The chain combines TRBV6-6 with TRBJ1-1, with D unresolved. The CDR3 is 13 residues long. Trimming removed 0 bases at V and 4 bases at J, with 6 bases between. Germline assignment: CDR1 MNHNY and CDR2 SVGAGI (reference sequence). CDR3 protein: CASSYSKLTEAFF. In DNA form, the CDR3 reads TGTGCCAGCAGTTACTCGAAACTCACTGAAGCTTTCTTT.

This clone was recorded a few times. This chain connects TRBV11-1 to TRBJ2-7, with D perhaps matching TRBD1 (6 bases). Trimming cost V 5 bases and J 2 bases, with 13 bases left between them. CDR1 and CDR2 (germline): SGHAT, FQDESV (reference sequence). The CDR3 extends over 14 amino acids. This CDR3 is CASSVGAGAYEQYF. The CDR3 region has the DNA TGTGCCAGCAGCGTGGGGGCAGGGGCCTACGAGCAGTACTTC.

This sequence joins TRBV11-2 and TRBJ2-7; D may be TRBD1 (6 bases). Between the trimmed V and J ends, which lost 5 bases and 0 bases, there was a span of 23 bases. The CDR3 length is 18 residues. Germline CDR1 and CDR2: SGHAT and FQNNGV. The CDR3 here is CASSLSSPTGPNSYEQYF. The CDR3 DNA is TGTGCCAGCAGCCTTTCCTCCCCGACAGGTCCTAACTCCTACGAGCAGTACTTC.

The chain has TRBV5-4 and TRBJ2-5; 7 bases are shared with TRBD2. CDR3 length: 17 residues. V shed 4 bases and J 3 bases; nucleotides not matched to a gene: 15. In germline, CDR1 is SGHNT, CDR2 YYREEE (reference sequence). The CDR3 protein is CASSGGTWGGREETQYF. The DNA of the CDR3 is TGTGCCAGCAGCGGAGGGACGTGGGGGGGACGGGAAGAGACCCAGTACTTC.